The 26 T cell receptor beta chains given below trace back to one sample, sequenced in a study of shared clonotypes between healthy human individuals. Method: immunoSEQ multiplex PCR; TCRdb's copy keeps in-frame clones and lacks some. The table includes about 1.5 million clones, more than 95% detected once. Sequenced material: naive CD4+ T cells sorted from blood. Regarding subset: CD45RA+ positively selected. The origin of the receptors is a man younger than 45 in good health.

The rearrangement links TRBV15 to TRBJ2-7, with D unclear. CDR1 and CDR2 (germline): LNHNV, YYDKDF (reference sequence). The CDR3 extends over 14 amino acids. Trimming pared 6 bases from V and 0 bases from J, leaving 12 bases between. CDR3 sequence reads: CATSLRSYSYEQYF. The CDR3, as DNA: TGTGCCACCAGTCTCAGAAGCTACTCCTACGAGCAGTACTTC.

The J gene is TRBJ2-4, the V gene TRBV18, with TRBD2 matching 8 bases. V lost 6 bases to trimming and J lost 1 base; unmatched junction nucleotides: 11. Germline V gives CDR1 KGHSH, CDR2 LQKENI. CDR3 length equals 17 residues. The CDR3 DNA reads TGTGCCAGCTCTCAGACGCCGGGGGGGCTGGCCAAAAACATTCAGTACTTC. This sequence encodes CASSQTPGGLAKNIQYF.

Regarding this clone: The junction and the germline gene differ at one end; a read error may be behind it. The chain uses TRBV7-7 and TRBJ2-3, with no clear D. This CDR3 has 14 amino acids. CDR1 is SSHAT and CDR2 is FNYEAQ in the germline V gene (reference sequence). CDR3 nucleotide sequence: TGTGCTAGCAGCCCCTTAGGTATTAGGGATACGCAGTATTTT. It encodes CASSPLGIRDTQYF.

This clone occurred once. This chain connects TRBV7-3 to TRBJ2-1; D is possibly TRBD1 or TRBD2 (5 bases each). CDR3 length: 14 amino acids. V dropped 4 bases and J dropped 10 bases, with 17 bases sitting between them. Germline CDR1 SGHTA, CDR2 FQGTGA. CDR3 nucleotide sequence: TGTGCCAGCAGCTCTTCTTGGGACGCCCGAGAGCAGTTCTTC. Translation gives CASSSSWDAREQFF.

This chain links TRBV2 with TRBJ1-2; tentative D call: TRBD1 (5 bases). CDR3 length: 13 amino acids. Germline V lookup: CDR1 SNHLY, CDR2 FYNNEI. The V gene lost 2 bases and the J gene lost 8 bases, with 12 bases spanning the gap. The CDR3 reads CASSEWSGSGYTF. CDR3 DNA sequence: TGTGCCAGCAGTGAATGGTCAGGGAGCGGCTACACCTTC.

V usage is TRBV19 and J usage is TRBJ2-7; 13 bases map to TRBD2. Germline V gene lookup returns CDR1 LNHDA and CDR2 SQIVND (reference sequence). The CDR3 spans 15 residues. V shed 6 bases, J shed 5 bases, and the junction held 7 bases outside the gene matches. The CDR3 reads CASRTGTSGDNEQYF. For the CDR3, the DNA is TGTGCCAGTAGAACCGGGACTAGCGGGGACAACGAGCAGTACTTC.

The V gene is TRBV28, the J gene TRBJ2-2; 7 bases agree with TRBD1. V shed 8 bases and J 3 bases; nucleotides not matched to a gene: 18. Germline V gives CDR1 MDHEN, CDR2 SYDVKM. CDR3 length: 18 residues. The CDR3 DNA reads TGTGCCAGCCTTCCACAGGGGAGAAGACGAGGGTACACCGGGGAGCTGTTTTTT. It codes for CASLPQGRRRGYTGELFF.

The chain is built from TRBV2 and TRBJ2-6, with D perhaps TRBD2 (5 bases). This CDR3 region has 16 residues. V lost 4 bases to trimming and J lost 2 bases, with 12 bases between them. Germline loops: CDR1 SNHLY, CDR2 FYNNEI. The CDR3 loop is CASSAEGRAGANVLTF. The CDR3 nucleotides are TGTGCCAGCAGTGCGGAAGGGCGGGCTGGGGCCAACGTCCTGACTTTC.

The V gene is TRBV5-1, the J gene TRBJ2-3, with TRBD2 matching 12 bases. The V segment lost 2 bases and the J segment 1 base; nucleotides outside the gene matches: 11. CDR3 length equals 19 residues. Germline V gene lookup returns CDR1 SGHRS and CDR2 YFSETQ. DNA of the CDR3: TGCGCCAGCAGCTTTTTCCGACTAGCGGGAGCGTCGGGCACAGATACGCAGTATTTT. Translation: CASSFFRLAGASGTDTQYF.

CDR3 residues: CASSLRAGNVQETQYF. In DNA form, the CDR3 reads TGTGCCAGCAGCTTAAGGGCGGGGAACGTCCAAGAGACCCAGTACTTC. The chain combines TRBV7-6 with TRBJ2-5, with TRBD2 as a possible D gene (6 bases). The CDR3 has 16 residues. V lost 2 bases to trimming and J lost 1 base, with 14 bases between them. The germline CDR1 and CDR2 sequences are SGHVS and FNYEAQ.

The chain employs TRBV7-2 and TRBJ2-7, with D tentatively TRBD1 (6 bases). The length of the CDR3 is 14 residues. V lost 2 bases to trimming and J lost 6 bases, with 14 bases between them. CDR1 is SGHTA, CDR2 FQGNSA, per germline. CDR3 sequence (DNA): TGTGCCAGCAGCTTAAGCGCATCACAGGGCGAGCAGTACTTC. It specifies CASSLSASQGEQYF.

The chain is built from TRBV9 and TRBJ2-1; 7 bases line up with TRBD1. J was trimmed by 7 bases and V by 0 bases; bases with no gene match: 4. The V gene's germline CDR1 is SGDLS and CDR2 YYNGEE. The CDR3 is 14 amino acids. The CDR3 region has the DNA TGTGCCAGCAGCGTAGTTGGGACAGAGAATGAGCAGTTCTTC. It specifies CASSVVGTENEQFF.

The genes are TRBV6-1 and TRBJ2-3; 9 nucleotides agree with TRBD2. Germline V gene data show CDR1 as MNHNS and CDR2 as SASEGT. This CDR3 is built from 14 residues. Losses at the gene ends were 5 bases for V and 0 bases for J; bases not matched to a gene: 0. This chain's CDR3 is CASSTSGSTDTQYF. In DNA form, the CDR3 reads TGTGCCAGCAGTACTAGCGGGAGCACAGATACGCAGTATTTT.

Turning to this clone: Other DNA sequences in this sample translate to the same CDR3. V and J are TRBV27 and TRBJ2-2; the D is unclear. Trimming cost V 5 bases and J 4 bases, with 5 bases left between them. Germline V gives CDR1 MNHEY, CDR2 SMNVEV (reference sequence). The CDR3 is made up of 12 amino acids. This CDR3 reads CASSRPTGELFF. CDR3 bases: TGTGCCAGCAGTCGCCCCACCGGGGAGCTGTTTTTT.

As regards this clone: This CDR3 is also generated by other DNA sequences in the sample. The rearrangement links TRBV7-9 to TRBJ2-7; 7 bases match TRBD1. J lost 3 bases, V lost 1 base, and 0 bases had no gene match. Germline CDR1 SEHNR, CDR2 FQNEAQ (reference sequence). The CDR3 runs to 13 residues. DNA of the CDR3: TGTGCCAGCAGCTTAGACAGGGGCTACGAGCAGTACTTC. As protein: CASSLDRGYEQYF.

This clone occurred a few times. The rearrangement joins TRBV5-1 to TRBJ2-2, with unresolved D. Deletions cut 0 bases from V and 2 bases from J, with 8 bases between. Per the germline V gene, CDR1 is SGHRS and CDR2 is YFSETQ. The CDR3 contains 15 residues. The CDR3 sequence is CASSLVRPNTGELFF. The DNA of the CDR3 is TGCGCCAGCAGCTTGGTTAGACCCAACACCGGGGAGCTGTTTTTT.

The V gene is TRBV11-2, the J gene TRBJ2-7; TRBD2 aligns across 7 bases. This CDR3 is built from 14 residues. V lost 5 bases, J lost 3 bases, and 7 bases stayed unmatched. Germline CDR1 SGHAT, CDR2 FQNNGV. CDR3 loop: CASSHRLAVYEQYF. CDR3 DNA: TGTGCCAGCAGCCATAGACTAGCCGTCTACGAGCAGTACTTC.

The V and J genes are TRBV11-2 and TRBJ2-5; D remains ambiguous. CDR3 length equals 14 residues. V was clipped by 0 bases and J by 4 bases, with 9 bases between them. CDR1 is SGHAT and CDR2 is FQNNGV in the germline V gene. The CDR3 bases are TGTGCCAGCAGCTTAGAAAGAAGAGGAGAGACCCAGTACTTC. It encodes CASSLERRGETQYF.

J is TRBJ1-5 and V is TRBV2; TRBD1 matches at 12 bases. This CDR3 comprises 16 residues. With V trimmed by 6 bases and J by 1 base, 4 bases remained unmatched. Germline V lookup: CDR1 SNHLY, CDR2 FYNNEI. CDR3 nucleotides: TGTGCCAGCAGGGGACAGGGGGCGTCGAGCAATCAGCCCCAGCATTTT. It translates to CASRGQGASSNQPQHF.

The J gene is TRBJ2-3, the V gene TRBV6-6; TRBD2 agrees at 10 bases. Per germline, CDR1 MNHNY and CDR2 SVGAGI (reference sequence). This CDR3 has 16 amino acids. V gave up 0 bases and J gave up 4 bases; unmatched junction bases: 4. CDR3 residues: CASSYSLAGVPDTQYF. The CDR3 bases are TGTGCCAGCAGTTACTCCCTAGCGGGAGTCCCAGATACGCAGTATTTT.

Only one count was recorded for this clone. In nucleotides, the CDR3 is TGTGCCAGCAGCCCCCGGGAGTCCCCGGGTGAGCAGTACTTC. This gives the protein CASSPRESPGEQYF. V is TRBV9 and J is TRBJ2-7; tentative D call: TRBD2 (6 bases). CDR1 is SGDLS and CDR2 is YYNGEE in the germline V gene. The CDR3 extends over 14 amino acids. Trimming cost V 4 bases and J 7 bases, with 18 bases left between them.

The chain links TRBV10-3 to TRBJ1-3, with a weak D call TRBD1 (5 bases). Trimming removed 0 bases from V and 2 bases from J, with 5 bases in between. CDR3 length: 14 residues. Looked up from germline, CDR1 is ENHRY and CDR2 is SYGVKD. The CDR3 here is CAISESTAGNTIYF. As DNA, the CDR3 is TGTGCCATCAGTGAGTCGACAGCTGGAAACACCATATATTTT.

The chain links TRBV5-5 to TRBJ2-5, with 10 bases lining up with TRBD2. This CDR3 has 14 residues. The junction had 1 base not matched to a gene; V was cut back by 1 base and J by 4 bases. Germline values: CDR1 SGHKS, CDR2 YYEKEE (reference sequence). In DNA, the CDR3 is TGTGCCAGCAGCTTGCTAGCGGGAGTAGAGACCCAGTACTTC. It is translated as CASSLLAGVETQYF.

V gene TRBV7-9 combines with J gene TRBJ1-2; D unresolved. Germline V CDR1 and CDR2: SEHNR, FQNEAQ (reference sequence). Trimming pared 5 bases from V and 6 bases from J, leaving 13 bases between. The CDR3 consists of 13 residues. The CDR3 nucleotides are TGTGCCAGCAGCCAAACCAGGTGGGATGGCTACACCTTC. Protein: CASSQTRWDGYTF.

The V call is TRBV14, the J call TRBJ2-3; 8 positions agree with TRBD2. Losses at the gene ends were 1 base for V and 1 base for J; bases not matched to a gene: 4. Germline lookup yields CDR1 SGHDN and CDR2 FVKESK. CDR3 length: 16 residues. In DNA, the CDR3 is TGTGCCAGCAGCCAAGTAAGCGGGAGAGGCACAGATACGCAGTATTTT. Translated, it gives CASSQVSGRGTDTQYF.

This chain links TRBV27 with TRBJ2-2, with TRBD1 matching 7 bases. This CDR3 has 16 residues. V gave up 2 bases and J gave up 0 bases; unmatched junction bases: 3. Germline loops: CDR1 MNHEY, CDR2 SMNVEV (reference sequence). CDR3 region: CASSLVGGANTGELFF. DNA of the CDR3: TGTGCCAGCAGTTTAGTAGGGGGCGCGAACACCGGGGAGCTGTTTTTT.